This TCR beta chain was captured by sequencing in a study of spatial heterogeneity in lung cancer. The time point denotes: blood at routine non-recurrence follow-up after resection. From tumor, nontumor lung or frozen PBMC, whole RNA was taken unsorted for sequencing. In the case of this clonotype: A much bigger clone sits one base away, suggesting this may be a read error.

Via MiXCR, TCRdb re-called the 5' RACE reads, giving one row per CDR3 protein. Among more than 25,000 distinct CDR3 sequences listed, 6% were seen once. This clonotype was obtained from a male donor with early-stage non-small cell lung cancer. The specimen was PBMCs, collected at follow-up.

DNA of the CDR3: TGTGCCAGTAGTATCCCTGCGACAGGGAACACTGTAGCTTTCTTT. This sequence encodes CASSIPATGNTVAFF. The chain is built from TRBV19 and TRBJ1-1; 7 bases match TRBD1. The CDR3 totals 15 residues. CDR1 and CDR2 from the germline V gene are LNHDA and SQIVND (reference sequence). Full variable domain (outside the CDR3, taken from reference TRBV19 and TRBJ1-1): DGGITQSPKYLFRKEGQNVTLSCEQNLNHDAMYWYRQDPGQGLRLIYYSQIVNDFQKGDIAEGYSVSREKKESFPLTVTSAQKNPTAFYLCASSIPATGNTVAFFGQGTRLTVV.